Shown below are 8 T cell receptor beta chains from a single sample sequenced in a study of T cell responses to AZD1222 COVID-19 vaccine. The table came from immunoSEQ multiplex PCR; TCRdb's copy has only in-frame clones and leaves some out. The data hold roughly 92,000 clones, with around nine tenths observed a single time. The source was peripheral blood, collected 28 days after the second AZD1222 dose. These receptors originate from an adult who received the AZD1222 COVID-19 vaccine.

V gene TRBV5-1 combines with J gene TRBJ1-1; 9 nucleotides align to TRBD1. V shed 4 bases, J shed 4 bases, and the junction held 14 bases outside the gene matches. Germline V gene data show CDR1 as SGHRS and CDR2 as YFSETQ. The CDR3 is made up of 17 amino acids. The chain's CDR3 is CASSGGQGEKWGTEAFF. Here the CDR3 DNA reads TGCGCCAGCAGCGGGGGACAGGGAGAGAAGTGGGGCACTGAAGCTTTCTTT.

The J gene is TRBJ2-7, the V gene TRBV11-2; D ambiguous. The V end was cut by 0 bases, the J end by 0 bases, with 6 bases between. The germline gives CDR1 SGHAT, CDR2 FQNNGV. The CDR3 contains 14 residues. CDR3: CASSLDLDSYEQYF. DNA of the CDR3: TGTGCCAGCAGCTTAGACCTGGACTCCTACGAGCAGTACTTC.

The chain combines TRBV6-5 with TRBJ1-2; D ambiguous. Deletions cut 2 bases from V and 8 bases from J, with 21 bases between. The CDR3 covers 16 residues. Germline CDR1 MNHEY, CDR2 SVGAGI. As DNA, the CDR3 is TGTGCCAGCAGTTACAGTGGTCTGCCCCGGAGAGGAGGCTACACCTTC. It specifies CASSYSGLPRRGGYTF.

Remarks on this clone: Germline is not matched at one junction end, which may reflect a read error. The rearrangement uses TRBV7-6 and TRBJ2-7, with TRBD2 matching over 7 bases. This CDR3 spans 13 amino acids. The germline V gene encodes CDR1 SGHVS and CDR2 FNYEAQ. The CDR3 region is CASSEAMGGRLNF. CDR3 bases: TGTGCCAGCAGCGAGGCGATGGGAGGGCGCTTGAACTTC.

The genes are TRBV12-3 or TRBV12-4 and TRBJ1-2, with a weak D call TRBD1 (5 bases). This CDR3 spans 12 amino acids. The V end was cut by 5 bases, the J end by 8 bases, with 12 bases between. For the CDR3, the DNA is TGTGCCAGCAGTCTTGAAACAGGAGGCTACACCTTC. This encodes CASSLETGGYTF.

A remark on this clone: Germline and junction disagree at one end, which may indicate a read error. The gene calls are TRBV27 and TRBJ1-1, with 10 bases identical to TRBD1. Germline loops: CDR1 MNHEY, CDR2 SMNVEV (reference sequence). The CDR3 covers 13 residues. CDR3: CASSGAGTGVRRF. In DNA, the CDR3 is TGTGCCAGCAGTGGGGCCGGGACAGGGGTCCGCCGATTT.

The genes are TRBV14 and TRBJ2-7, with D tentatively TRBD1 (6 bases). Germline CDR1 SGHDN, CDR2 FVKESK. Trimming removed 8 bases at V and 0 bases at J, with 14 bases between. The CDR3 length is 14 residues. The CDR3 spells CASPWTESSYEQYF. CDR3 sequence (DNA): TGTGCCAGCCCCTGGACAGAGAGCTCCTACGAGCAGTACTTC.

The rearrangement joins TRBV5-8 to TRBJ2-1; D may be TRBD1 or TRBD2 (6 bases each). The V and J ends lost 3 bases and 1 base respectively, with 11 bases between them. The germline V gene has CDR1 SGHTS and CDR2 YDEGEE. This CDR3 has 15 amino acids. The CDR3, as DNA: TGTGCCAGCAGCTCGCTAGGGGGGTCCTACAATGAGCAGTTCTTC. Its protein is CASSSLGGSYNEQFF.